This TCR beta chain originates from a study of blood T cell repertoires in COVID-19. The wider study: The United States, Italy and Spain were the sources of the acute and convalescent COVID-19 samples. From T cells, B-cell-depleted T cells, or PBMCs came the material, which was cDNA or gDNA.

Libraries were prepared by immunoSEQ multiplex PCR; TCRdb keeps only in-frame clonotypes and omits some of them. The sample holds more than 45,000 clones, 85% to 90% seen once. CDR1 SGHNT and CDR2 YYREEE come from the germline V gene (reference sequence). The CDR3 is made up of 13 amino acids. V lost 5 bases to trimming and J lost 2 bases, with 8 bases between them. The V call is TRBV5-4, the J call TRBJ1-3; no firm D call. This TCR came from a human donor in a cohort sampled during active COVID-19. The sequenced sample consisted of peripheral blood. The CDR3 nucleotides read TGTGCCAGCAGAGGAGGCCCTGGAAACACCATATATTTT. The encoded protein is CASRGGPGNTIYF.